This TCR beta chain came from a study of response to subunit inactivated influenza vaccine. Each CDR3 protein is one row after TCRdb ran MiXCR on the RT-PCR reads. Of about 180,000 distinct CDR3 sequences listed, about 10% are singletons. The table lists this clonotype with a few counts. V trimming: 6 bases; J trimming: 6 bases; junction bases outside the gene matches: 9. The CDR3 is 15 amino acids. Germline assignment: CDR1 LGHDT and CDR2 YNNKEL (reference sequence). This chain joins TRBV3-1 and TRBJ2-3; 10 bases are a match to TRBD2. The clonotype was recovered from a man over 45 who received an inactivated influenza vaccine. Sequenced material: non-naive T cells sorted from PBMCs, taken on the day of vaccination. DNA of the CDR3: TGTGCCAGCAGGCCTACGAGCGGGGGGGCGGATACGCAGTATTTT. Its translation: CASRPTSGGADTQYF.